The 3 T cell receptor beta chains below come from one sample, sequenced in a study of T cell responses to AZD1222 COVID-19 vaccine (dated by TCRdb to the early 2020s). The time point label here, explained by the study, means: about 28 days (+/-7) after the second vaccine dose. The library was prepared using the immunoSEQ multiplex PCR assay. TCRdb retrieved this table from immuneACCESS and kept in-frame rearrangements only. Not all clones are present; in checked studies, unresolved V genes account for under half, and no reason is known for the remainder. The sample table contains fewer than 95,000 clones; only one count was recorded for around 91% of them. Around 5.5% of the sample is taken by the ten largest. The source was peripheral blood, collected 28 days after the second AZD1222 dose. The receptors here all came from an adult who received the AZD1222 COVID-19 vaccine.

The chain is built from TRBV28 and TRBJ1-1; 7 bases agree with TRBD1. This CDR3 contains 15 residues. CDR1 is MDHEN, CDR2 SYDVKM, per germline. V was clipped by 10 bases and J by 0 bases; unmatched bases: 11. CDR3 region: CAIHPGTVMNTEAFF. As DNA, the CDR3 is TGTGCCATTCATCCCGGGACAGTGATGAACACTGAAGCTTTCTTT.

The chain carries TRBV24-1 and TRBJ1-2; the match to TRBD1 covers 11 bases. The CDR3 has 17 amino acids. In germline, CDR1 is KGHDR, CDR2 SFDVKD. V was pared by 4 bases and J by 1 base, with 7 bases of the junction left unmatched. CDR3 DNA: TGTGCCACCAGTGACTCCGGGACAGGGGGATTTAACTATGGCTACACCTTC. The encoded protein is CATSDSGTGGFNYGYTF.

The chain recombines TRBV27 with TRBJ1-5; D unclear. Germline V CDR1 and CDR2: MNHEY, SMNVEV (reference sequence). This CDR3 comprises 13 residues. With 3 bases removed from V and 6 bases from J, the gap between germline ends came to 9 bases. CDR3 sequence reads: CASSFSGVQPQHF. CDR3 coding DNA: TGTGCCAGCAGTTTCTCCGGGGTTCAGCCCCAGCATTTT.